Each of the 6 T cell receptor beta chains below was sequenced from the same sample in a study of regulatory T cells in long-lasting Graves disease. With iRepertoire HTBI primers and Arm-PCR of CDR3 regions, TCR beta libraries were built. TCRdb recomputed calls from the multiplex PCR reads with MiXCR, one row per CDR3 protein. The data contain fewer than 450,000 distinct CDR3 sequences, about a quarter of them singletons. As to time point: persistent/refractory GD, antithyroid drugs over 5 years with positive TRAb. PBMCs provided the RNA from which the TCR library was made. The input for sequencing was peripheral blood mononuclear cells (PBMCs), taken when the disease was refractory, from a patient treated with antithyroid drugs. Receptors originate from a female donor with Graves disease.

Only a few counts were recorded for this clonotype. The chain employs TRBV20-1 and TRBJ1-5; tentative D call: TRBD1 (5 bases). The CDR3 is made up of 13 amino acids. Germline V lookup: CDR1 DFQATT, CDR2 SNEGSKA (reference sequence). Trimming pared 3 bases from V and 6 bases from J, leaving 12 bases between. The CDR3 DNA reads TGCAGTGCTAGGAGGGGCCAGGGTCAGCCCCAGCATTTT. This gives the protein CSARRGQGQPQHF.

V gene TRBV2 combines with J gene TRBJ2-7, with D hard to call. Trimming stripped 3 bases from V and 7 bases from J, with 10 bases between. CDR1 and CDR2 from the germline V gene are SNHLY and FYNNEI. This CDR3 has 12 residues. This CDR3 reads CASSDSPDEQYF. CDR3 nucleotide sequence: TGTGCCAGCAGTGATAGCCCGGATGAGCAGTACTTC.

This chain connects TRBV9 to TRBJ2-7; D call uncertain. The CDR3 is 14 amino acids. Trimming removed 0 bases at V and 0 bases at J, with 7 bases between. Germline-derived CDR1 and CDR2 are SGDLS and YYNGEE. The CDR3 DNA sequence: TGTGCCAGCAGCGTAGAAGATAACTCCTACGAGCAGTACTTC. This gives the protein CASSVEDNSYEQYF.

The rearrangement uses TRBV6-5 and TRBJ2-5; TRBD2 aligns across 10 bases. CDR1 and CDR2 from the germline V gene are MNHEY and SVGAGI. V trimming: 4 bases; J trimming: 5 bases; junction bases outside the gene matches: 4. The CDR3 has 14 amino acids. The CDR3 region has the DNA TGTGCCAGCAGTTTGGGACTAGCGATGGAGACCCAGTACTTC. As protein: CASSLGLAMETQYF.

The chain couples TRBV18 to TRBJ1-1; weak D call: TRBD1 (5 bases). From germline, CDR1 is KGHSH and CDR2 LQKENI. The CDR3 totals 16 residues. With 0 bases removed from V and 2 bases from J, the gap between germline ends came to 13 bases. The CDR3 coding sequence is TGTGCCAGCTCACCACCTGCTACAGGACAAAACACTGAAGCTTTCTTT. Translated: CASSPPATGQNTEAFF.

This chain connects TRBV24-1 to TRBJ1-5; 9 nucleotides agree with TRBD1. The length of the CDR3 is 15 residues. With 5 bases clipped from V and 4 bases from J, the junction kept 5 bases outside the gene matches. Germline V gene lookup returns CDR1 KGHDR and CDR2 SFDVKD. DNA for the CDR3: TGTGCCACCAGTGGTCCCGGGACAGGGAATCAGCCCCAGCATTTT. It is translated as CATSGPGTGNQPQHF.